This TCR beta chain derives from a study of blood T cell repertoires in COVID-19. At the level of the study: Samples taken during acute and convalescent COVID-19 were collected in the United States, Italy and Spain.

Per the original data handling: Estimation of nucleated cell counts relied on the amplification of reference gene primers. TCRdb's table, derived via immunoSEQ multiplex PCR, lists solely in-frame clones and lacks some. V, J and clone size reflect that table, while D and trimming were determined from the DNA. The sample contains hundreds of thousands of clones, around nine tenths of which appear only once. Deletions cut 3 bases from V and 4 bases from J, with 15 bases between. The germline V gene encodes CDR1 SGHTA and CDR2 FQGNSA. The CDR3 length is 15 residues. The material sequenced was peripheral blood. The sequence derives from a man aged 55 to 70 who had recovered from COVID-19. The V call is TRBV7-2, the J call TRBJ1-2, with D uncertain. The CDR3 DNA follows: TGTGCCAGCAGCTTTACCTTTAACTCCGGCTATGGCTACACCTTC. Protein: CASSFTFNSGYGYTF.